A single sample is the source of the 20 T cell receptor beta chains below, sequenced in a study of cytomegalovirus exposure and HLA in healthy donors (dated by TCRdb to the late 2010s). The library was produced with the immunoSEQ multiplex PCR assay. The multiplex PCR relied on a mix of 60 forward primers for TCR Vbeta segments and 13 reverse primers for TCR Jbeta segments. In TCRdb, the immuneACCESS table is reduced to in-frame sequences with V and J assigned. These tables do not hold every clone; where another copy was compared, an unresolved V gene accounts for under half, and the others remain unexplained. The sample table lists about 170,000 clones, roughly four fifths of them with a count of one. Jointly, the top ten make up approximately 2% of the sample. Sequences were obtained from PBMCs. The receptors were gathered from a woman under 30 in good health and CMV-seronegative.

Details on this clone: Because the CDR3's place on the DNA is in doubt, the DNA is left out and the CDR3 is given as listed by TCRdb. The chain recombines TRBV28 with TRBJ1-6. Germline CDR1 MDHEN, CDR2 SYDVKM. The length of the CDR3 is 17 amino acids, counting both ends. CDR3 sequence reads: CASSSSGERTYNSPLHF.

The chain has TRBV11-2 and TRBJ2-7, with D hard to call. The CDR3 totals 14 residues. The germline V and J ends were trimmed by 3 bases and 4 bases, with 13 bases remaining between them. The germline V gene has CDR1 SGHAT and CDR2 FQNNGV. The CDR3: CASSFGQKAYEQYF. CDR3 nucleotide sequence: TGTGCCAGCAGCTTTGGGCAGAAGGCTTACGAGCAGTACTTC.

The chain employs TRBV12-5 and TRBJ1-2; 9 bases agree with TRBD1. The V gene end was trimmed by 6 bases and the J gene end by 7 bases; junction bases not matched to a gene: 6. The CDR3 totals 13 residues. Per the germline V gene, CDR1 is LGHNT and CDR2 is FRNRAP. DNA for the CDR3: TGTGCTAGTGGGGGGACAGGGCTGCGTGGCTACACCTTC. Amino acids: CASGGTGLRGYTF.

The chain is built from TRBV5-1 and TRBJ1-2, with 8 positions matching TRBD1. V gave up 4 bases and J gave up 2 bases; unmatched junction bases: 10. Germline lookup yields CDR1 SGHRS and CDR2 YFSETQ. The length of the CDR3 is 16 residues. For the CDR3, the DNA is TGCGCCAGCAGCCCCCTCGACAGGGGCCCAAACTATGGCTACACCTTC. Its protein product is CASSPLDRGPNYGYTF.

The table lists this clone with a few counts. The CDR3 sequence is CASSQDAGWGKNIQYF. The CDR3 DNA reads TGTGCCAGCAGCCAAGATGCGGGGTGGGGCAAAAACATTCAGTACTTC. This chain connects TRBV14 to TRBJ2-4; D is possibly TRBD2 (6 bases). This CDR3 has 16 residues. Germline CDR1 and CDR2: SGHDN and FVKESK. Trimming shortened V by 0 bases and J by 3 bases, and 12 bases separated the two germline ends.

V usage is TRBV9 and J usage is TRBJ2-3; TRBD1 matches 8 bases. V shed 0 bases, J shed 4 bases, and the junction held 4 bases outside the gene matches. The CDR3 is 15 residues long. Germline values: CDR1 SGDLS, CDR2 YYNGEE. The CDR3 here is CASSVDGQGADTQYF. The CDR3 nucleotides are TGTGCCAGCAGCGTAGACGGACAGGGTGCAGATACGCAGTATTTT.

The chain carries TRBV7-8 and TRBJ2-1, with 8 bases that match TRBD2. V trimming: 2 bases; J trimming: 12 bases; junction bases outside the gene matches: 24. Germline V gene sequence: CDR1 SGHVS, CDR2 FQNEAQ. The CDR3 is 19 residues long. CDR3 loop: CASSLSRDLAGRKRVVQFF. The CDR3, as DNA: TGTGCCAGCAGCTTAAGTAGGGATTTAGCGGGACGAAAAAGGGTTGTGCAGTTCTTC.

This clone was seen a single time. J is TRBJ1-2 and V is TRBV5-6; maybe TRBD1 (5 bases). V was cut by 4 bases and J by 4 bases, with 14 bases left in between. Germline CDR1 is SGHDT and CDR2 is YYEEEE. There are 14 residues in the CDR3. As DNA, the CDR3 is TGTGCCAGCAGCGCCAACGACAGAATCTATGGCTACACCTTC. It encodes CASSANDRIYGYTF.

The table lists this clone with a few counts. V usage is TRBV7-9 and J usage is TRBJ2-5; the match to TRBD2 covers 8 bases. Germline trimming cut 3 bases from V and 4 bases from J; bases unmatched to any gene: 4. This CDR3 contains 14 residues. Germline V CDR1 and CDR2: SEHNR, FQNEAQ (reference sequence). CDR3 protein: CASSFAGGRETQYF. The CDR3 DNA reads TGTGCCAGCAGCTTTGCGGGGGGCAGAGAGACCCAGTACTTC.

This clone was seen only once. The rearrangement uses TRBV27 and TRBJ2-5; D gene unclear. TRBJ2-7 explains the end of the DNA better; the J call may be wrong. CDR3 length equals 12 residues. CDR1 MNHEY and CDR2 SMNVEV come from the germline V gene (reference sequence). CDR3 in amino acids: CASSSSGYEQYF. CDR3 in DNA: TGTGCCAGCAGTTCATCCGGGTACGAGCAGTACTTC.

The chain uses TRBV10-3 and TRBJ2-5, with D possibly matching TRBD2 (6 bases). Between the trimmed V and J ends, which lost 4 bases and 7 bases, there was a span of 13 bases. The CDR3 extends over 13 amino acids. Germline-derived CDR1 and CDR2 are ENHRY and SYGVKD. The CDR3 nucleotides are TGTGCCATCAGTGGGACGGGGGATGGGACCCAGTACTTC. Its protein is CAISGTGDGTQYF.

CDR3 loop: CASRDSWSNQPQHF. In DNA, the CDR3 is TGTGCCAGCAGGGACTCATGGAGCAATCAGCCCCAGCATTTT. The genes are TRBV2 and TRBJ1-5; D unclear. Looked up from germline, CDR1 is SNHLY and CDR2 is FYNNEI. Between the trimmed V and J ends, which lost 6 bases and 1 base, there was a span of 10 bases. The CDR3 is 14 residues long.

This clone appeared a few times. The V call is TRBV2, the J call TRBJ1-3, with D perhaps TRBD1 (5 bases). Trimming removed 6 bases from V and 0 bases from J, with 12 bases in between. CDR1 and CDR2 from the germline V gene are SNHLY and FYNNEI. CDR3 size: 15 residues. The CDR3 DNA sequence: TGTGCCAGCAGGGGGCCCGTGGACTCTGGAAACACCATATATTTT. Translation gives CASRGPVDSGNTIYF.

V usage is TRBV4-2 and J usage is TRBJ2-3, with D perhaps matching TRBD1 (6 bases). Germline-derived CDR1 and CDR2 are LGHNA and YNFKEQ. The CDR3 is made up of 17 amino acids. V lost 2 bases and J lost 4, with 19 bases in between. In DNA form, the CDR3 reads TGTGCCAGCAGCCAATTGTTGGGGGCAGGGCAGGCAGATACGCAGTATTTT. As protein: CASSQLLGAGQADTQYF.

The chain recombines TRBV5-1 with TRBJ2-6; tentative D call: TRBD1 (6 bases). The germline V gene encodes CDR1 SGHRS and CDR2 YFSETQ. The V gene lost 0 bases and the J gene lost 0 bases, with 13 bases spanning the gap. This CDR3 contains 18 residues. CDR3 in DNA: TGCGCCAGCAGCTTGGTGTCAGGGGTCCTCTCTGGGGCCAACGTCCTGACTTTC. It translates to CASSLVSGVLSGANVLTF. The full variable domain, in which reference TRBV5-1 and TRBJ2-6 provide the parts outside the CDR3, is KAGVTQTPRYLIKTRGQQVTLSCSPISGHRSVSWYQQTPGQGLQFLFEYFSETQRNKGNFPGRFSGRQFSNSRSEMNVSTLELGDSALYLCASSLVSGVLSGANVLTFGAGSRLTVL.

This chain uses TRBV10-3 with TRBJ1-2, with D tentatively TRBD1 (6 bases). Germline-derived CDR1 and CDR2 are ENHRY and SYGVKD. Trimming removed 6 bases from V and 8 bases from J, with 19 bases in between. The CDR3 has 14 amino acids. CDR3 loop: CAIRRDTGLEGYTF. CDR3 nucleotides: TGTGCCATCAGGAGGGACACGGGGCTGGAGGGCTACACCTTC.

The J gene is TRBJ2-7, the V gene TRBV10-3; 14 nucleotides align to TRBD2. V shed 10 bases, J shed 2 bases, and the junction held 10 bases outside the gene matches. This CDR3 comprises 16 residues. Germline loops: CDR1 ENHRY, CDR2 SYGVKD. The CDR3 coding sequence is TGTGCCACGGCGACTAGCGGGAGGGCCTGGACCTACGAGCAGTACTTC. This translates into CATATSGRAWTYEQYF.

J is TRBJ2-1 and V is TRBV19; TRBD1 matches at 9 bases. J was trimmed by 4 bases and V by 4 bases; bases with no gene match: 8. CDR3 length: 16 amino acids. CDR1 LNHDA and CDR2 SQIVND come from the germline V gene (reference sequence). DNA of the CDR3: TGTGCCAGTAGTACCCGACAGGGGGGATATTACAATGAGCAGTTCTTC. It yields the protein CASSTRQGGYYNEQFF. Complete variable domain (other parts from reference TRBV19 and TRBJ2-1): DGGITQSPKYLFRKEGQNVTLSCEQNLNHDAMYWYRQDPGQGLRLIYYSQIVNDFQKGDIAEGYSVSREKKESFPLTVTSAQKNPTAFYLCASSTRQGGYYNEQFFGPGTRLTVL.

The rearrangement links TRBV6-1 to TRBJ1-2, with D uncertain. Trimming left V 4 bases short and J 7 bases short, with 10 bases between. CDR1 is MNHNS and CDR2 is SASEGT in the germline V gene. CDR3 length equals 12 residues. This CDR3 reads CASSGRVVGYTF. CDR3 sequence (DNA): TGTGCCAGCAGTGGGAGGGTTGTTGGCTACACCTTC.

This clone was found once. This rearrangement joins TRBV6-5 to TRBJ2-2; 10 positions agree with TRBD1. Germline CDR1 MNHEY, CDR2 SVGAGI. The CDR3 has 15 residues. V lost 6 bases to trimming and J lost 6 bases; unmatched junction nucleotides: 7. The CDR3 is CASRVAGQGSGELFF. Here the CDR3 DNA reads TGTGCCAGCAGGGTAGCGGGACAGGGGTCCGGGGAGCTGTTTTTT.